The rows below give T cell receptor beta chains drawn from one sample of a study of CD8 T cells in Susac syndrome. A single record per CDR3 protein comes from TCRdb applying MiXCR to the immunoSEQ multiplex PCR reads. This repertoire shows 160,000 or so distinct CDR3 sequences, approximately 96% found once; its top ten account for around 0.21%. Sequencing input: CD8+ T cells from PBMCs. The receptors were sampled from a human donor with multiple sclerosis. Both conserved end residues are trimmed from each CDR3.

j_call v_call cdr3_aa
TRBJ2-3 TRBV20-1 SASFVEGVDTQY
TRBJ2-7 TRBV5-6 ASSFGQRVTYEQY
TRBJ2-1 TRBV5-6 ASSRGGYYNEQF
TRBJ2-1 TRBV30 AWSPTPDRGGNEQF
TRBJ1-1 TRBV13 ASSWGRNEAF
TRBJ1-6 TRBV7-9 ASSATGGADSPLH
TRBJ1-2 TRBV7-9 ASSVDRGRVNYGYT
TRBJ2-7 TRBV29-1 SVELDRAGEQY
TRBJ1-2 TRBV29-1 SGREANYGYT
TRBJ2-2 TRBV25-1 ASSGERTGIDTGELF
TRBJ1-1 TRBV27 ASSLSPTGGTEAF
TRBJ1-5 TRBV9 ASSAGTGNQPQH
TRBJ1-6 TRBV9 ASSVGDRDSPLH
TRBJ2-7 TRBV2 ASNPGQGYEQY
TRBJ2-7 TRBV27 ASKKASGREQY
TRBJ2-7 TRBV7-8 ASSPGTELLLEQY
TRBJ2-7 TRBV20-1 SARGSGHSSSYEQY
TRBJ2-3 TRBV11-2 ASSSLWAAGDPSDTQY
TRBJ2-3 TRBV12-3/TRBV12-4 ASSGLAGTDTQY
TRBJ1-1 TRBV14 ASNYRGPVAEAF
TRBJ2-7 TRBV9 ASSVAQDSYEQY
TRBJ2-1 TRBV14 ASSHIVVEQF
TRBJ2-1 TRBV6-2/TRBV6-3 ASSYLDRGGYNEQF
TRBJ2-7 TRBV4-1 ASSQADRSQTYEQY
TRBJ2-7 TRBV7-2 ASGWGESSYEQY
TRBJ2-1 TRBV20-1 SARDLQGENYNEQF
TRBJ2-3 TRBV9 ASSAHPGASTDTQY
TRBJ2-1 TRBV6-1 ASSERDRLYNEQF